This T cell receptor beta chain was profiled in a study of post-analysis software for immune sequencing data. Background on the study: Relapsing-remitting, secondary progressive and progressive-relapsing courses of multiple sclerosis were included.

Germline CDR1 MGHRA, CDR2 YSYEKL. V was trimmed by 1 base and J by 5 bases, leaving 11 bases between them. This CDR3 has 14 residues. The TCR beta cDNA libraries contained unique molecular identifiers. The authors obtained about 520,000 cDNA molecules from approximately 1 to 10 million T cells. TCRdb fed the PCR reads into MiXCR, producing one record per CDR3 protein. The data show 450,000 to 650,000 distinct CDR3 sequences, around 44% seen once. The study, taken as a whole, reports: For normalized Chao1 diversity, multiple sclerosis patients scored significantly lower than controls did. Five or six TRBV segments were significantly more frequent in patients than in controls. TRBV5-6, TRBV5-1 and TRBV20-1 were among these segments. Same-batch samples co-clustered strongly by F measure.

In regard to this clonotype: What it binds is not known.

The source of this sequence is a girl aged 10 to 17 with multiple sclerosis. The chain recombines TRBV4-1 with TRBJ2-5, with D possibly called TRBD1 or TRBD2 (6 bases each). Sequencing used blood. The CDR3 sequence is CASSQVPGGETQYF. CDR3 DNA: TGCGCCAGCAGCCAAGTACCCGGGGGCGAGACCCAGTACTTC.